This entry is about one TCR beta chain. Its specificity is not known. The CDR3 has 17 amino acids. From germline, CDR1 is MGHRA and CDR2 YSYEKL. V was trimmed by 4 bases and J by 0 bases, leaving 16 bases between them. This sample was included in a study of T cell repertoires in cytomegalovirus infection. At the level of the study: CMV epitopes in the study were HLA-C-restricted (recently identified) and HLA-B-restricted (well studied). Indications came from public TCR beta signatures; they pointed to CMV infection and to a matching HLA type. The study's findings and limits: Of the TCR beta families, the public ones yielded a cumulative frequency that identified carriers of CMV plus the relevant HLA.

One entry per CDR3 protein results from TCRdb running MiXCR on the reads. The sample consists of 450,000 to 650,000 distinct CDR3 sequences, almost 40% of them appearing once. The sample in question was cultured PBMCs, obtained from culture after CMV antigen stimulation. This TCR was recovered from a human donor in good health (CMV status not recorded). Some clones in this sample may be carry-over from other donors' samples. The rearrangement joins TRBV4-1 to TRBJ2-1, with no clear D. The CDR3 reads CASSPLRTFSSYNEQFF. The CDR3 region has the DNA TGCGCCAGCAGCCCCCTCAGAACATTCAGCTCCTACAATGAGCAGTTCTTC.